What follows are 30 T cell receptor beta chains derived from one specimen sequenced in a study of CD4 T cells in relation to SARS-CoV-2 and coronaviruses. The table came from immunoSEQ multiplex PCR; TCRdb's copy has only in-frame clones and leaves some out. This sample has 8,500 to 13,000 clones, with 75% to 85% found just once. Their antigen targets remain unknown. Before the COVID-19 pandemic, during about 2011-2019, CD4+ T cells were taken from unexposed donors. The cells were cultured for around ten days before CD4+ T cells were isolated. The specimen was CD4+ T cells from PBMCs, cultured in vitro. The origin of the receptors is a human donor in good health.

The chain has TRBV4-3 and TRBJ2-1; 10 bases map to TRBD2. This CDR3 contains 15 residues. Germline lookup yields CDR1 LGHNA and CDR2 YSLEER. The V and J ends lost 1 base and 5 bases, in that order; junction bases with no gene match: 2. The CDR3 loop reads CASSQGTSGNNEQFF. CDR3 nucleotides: TGCGCCAGCAGCCAAGGGACTAGCGGAAACAATGAGCAGTTCTTC.

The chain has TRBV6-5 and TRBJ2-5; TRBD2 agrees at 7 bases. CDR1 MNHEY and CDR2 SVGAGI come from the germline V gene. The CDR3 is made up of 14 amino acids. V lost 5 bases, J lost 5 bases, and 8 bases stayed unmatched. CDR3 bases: TGTGCCAGCAGTCTTCTGGTGGGGGGGGAGACCCAGTACTTC. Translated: CASSLLVGGETQYF.

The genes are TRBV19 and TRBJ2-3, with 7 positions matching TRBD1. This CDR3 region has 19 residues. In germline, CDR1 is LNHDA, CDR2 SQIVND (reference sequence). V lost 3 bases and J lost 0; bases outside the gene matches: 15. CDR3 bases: TGTGCCAGTAGTATCTCGATGGACAGGCGTTGGACTAGCACAGATACGCAGTATTTT. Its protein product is CASSISMDRRWTSTDTQYF.

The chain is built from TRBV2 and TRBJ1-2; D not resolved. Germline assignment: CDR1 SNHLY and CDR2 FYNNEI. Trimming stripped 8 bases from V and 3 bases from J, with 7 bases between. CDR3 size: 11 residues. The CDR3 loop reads CASVSHYGYTF. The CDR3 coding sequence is TGTGCCAGCGTAAGCCACTATGGCTACACCTTC. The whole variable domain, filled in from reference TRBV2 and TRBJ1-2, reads EPEVTQTPSHQVTQMGQEVILRCVPISNHLYFYWYRQILGQKVEFLVSFYNNEISEKSEIFDDQFSVERPDGSNFTLKIRSTKLEDSAMYFCASVSHYGYTFGSGTRLTVV.

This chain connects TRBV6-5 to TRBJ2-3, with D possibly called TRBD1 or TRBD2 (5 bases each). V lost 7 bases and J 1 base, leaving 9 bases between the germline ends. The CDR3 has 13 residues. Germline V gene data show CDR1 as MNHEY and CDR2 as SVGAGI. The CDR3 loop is CASMRDGTDTQYF. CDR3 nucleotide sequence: TGTGCCAGCATGAGGGACGGCACAGATACGCAGTATTTT.

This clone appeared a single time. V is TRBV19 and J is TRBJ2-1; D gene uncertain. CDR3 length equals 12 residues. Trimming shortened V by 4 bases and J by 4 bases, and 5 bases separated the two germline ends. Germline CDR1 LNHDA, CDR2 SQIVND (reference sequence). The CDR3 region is CASSNRYNEQFF. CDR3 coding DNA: TGTGCCAGTAGTAACAGATACAATGAGCAGTTCTTC.

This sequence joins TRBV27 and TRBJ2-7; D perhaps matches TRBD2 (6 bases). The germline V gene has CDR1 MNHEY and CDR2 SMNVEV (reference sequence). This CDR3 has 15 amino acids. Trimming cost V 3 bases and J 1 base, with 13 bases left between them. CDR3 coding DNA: TGTGCCAGCAGTTTCTTTCGGGAGTCGTCCTACGAGCAGTACTTC. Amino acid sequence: CASSFFRESSYEQYF.

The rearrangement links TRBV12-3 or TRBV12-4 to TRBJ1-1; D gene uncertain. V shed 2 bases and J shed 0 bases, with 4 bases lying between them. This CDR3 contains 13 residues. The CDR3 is CASSLIMNTEAFF. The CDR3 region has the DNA TGTGCCAGCAGTTTAATCATGAACACTGAAGCTTTCTTT.

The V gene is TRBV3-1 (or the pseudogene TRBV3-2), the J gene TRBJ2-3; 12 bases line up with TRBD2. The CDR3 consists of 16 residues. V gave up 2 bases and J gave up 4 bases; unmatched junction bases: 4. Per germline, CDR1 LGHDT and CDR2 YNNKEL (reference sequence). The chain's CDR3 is CASSQQLAGGADTQYF. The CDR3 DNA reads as TGTGCCAGCAGCCAACAACTAGCGGGGGGCGCAGATACGCAGTATTTT.

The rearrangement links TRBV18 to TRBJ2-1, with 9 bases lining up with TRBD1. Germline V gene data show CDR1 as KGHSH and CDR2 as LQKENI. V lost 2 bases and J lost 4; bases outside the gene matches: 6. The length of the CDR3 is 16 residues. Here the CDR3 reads CASSPRDREIYNEQFF. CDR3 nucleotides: TGTGCCAGCTCACCAAGGGACAGGGAGATTTACAATGAGCAGTTCTTC.

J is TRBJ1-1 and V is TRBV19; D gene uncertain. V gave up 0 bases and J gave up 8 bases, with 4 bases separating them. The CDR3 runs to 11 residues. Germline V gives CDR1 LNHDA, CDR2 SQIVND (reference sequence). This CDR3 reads CASSIDGEAFF. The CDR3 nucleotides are TGTGCCAGTAGTATAGATGGGGAAGCTTTCTTT.

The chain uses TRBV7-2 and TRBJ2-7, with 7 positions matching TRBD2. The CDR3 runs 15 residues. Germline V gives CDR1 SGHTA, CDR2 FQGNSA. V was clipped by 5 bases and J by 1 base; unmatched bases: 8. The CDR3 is CASSPVPGLSYEQYF. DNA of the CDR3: TGTGCCAGCAGCCCTGTTCCGGGACTATCCTACGAGCAGTACTTC.

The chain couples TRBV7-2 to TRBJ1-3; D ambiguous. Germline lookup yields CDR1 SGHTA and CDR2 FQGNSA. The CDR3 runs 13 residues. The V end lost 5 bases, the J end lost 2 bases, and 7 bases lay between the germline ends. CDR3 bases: TGTGCCAGCAGCCCCGCAGCTGGAAACACCATATATTTT. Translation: CASSPAAGNTIYF.

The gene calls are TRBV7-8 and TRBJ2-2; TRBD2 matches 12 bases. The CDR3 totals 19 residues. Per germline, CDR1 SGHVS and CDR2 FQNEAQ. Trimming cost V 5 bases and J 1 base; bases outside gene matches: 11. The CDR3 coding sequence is TGTGCCAGCAGCCCCCCCAGGACTAGCGGGGTGGGGAACACCGGGGAGCTGTTTTTT. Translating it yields CASSPPRTSGVGNTGELFF.

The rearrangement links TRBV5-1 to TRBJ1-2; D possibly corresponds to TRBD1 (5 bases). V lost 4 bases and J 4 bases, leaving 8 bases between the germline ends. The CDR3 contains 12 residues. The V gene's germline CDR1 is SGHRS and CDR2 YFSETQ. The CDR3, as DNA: TGCGCCAGCAGCCAAGACAGCTATGGCTACACCTTC. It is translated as CASSQDSYGYTF.

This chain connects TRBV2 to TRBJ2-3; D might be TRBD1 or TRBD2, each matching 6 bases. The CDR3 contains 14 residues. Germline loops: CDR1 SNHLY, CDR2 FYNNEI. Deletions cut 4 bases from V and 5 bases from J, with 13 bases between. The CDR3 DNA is TGTGCCAGCAGTGGGGGGGCTAGAGGAGATACGCAGTATTTT. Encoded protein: CASSGGARGDTQYF.

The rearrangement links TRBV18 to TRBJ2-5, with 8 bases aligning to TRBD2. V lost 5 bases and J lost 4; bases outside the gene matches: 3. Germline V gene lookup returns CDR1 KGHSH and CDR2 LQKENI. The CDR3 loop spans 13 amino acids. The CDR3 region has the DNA TGTGCCAGCTCAACGGGAGGGACAGAGACCCAGTACTTC. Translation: CASSTGGTETQYF.

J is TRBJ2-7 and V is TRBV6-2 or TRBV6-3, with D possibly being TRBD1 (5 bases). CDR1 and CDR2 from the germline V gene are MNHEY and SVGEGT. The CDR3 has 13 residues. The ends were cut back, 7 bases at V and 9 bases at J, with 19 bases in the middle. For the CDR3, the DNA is TGTGCCAGCACCCCGACAGCCGCGAATGGGCAGTACTTC. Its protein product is CASTPTAANGQYF.

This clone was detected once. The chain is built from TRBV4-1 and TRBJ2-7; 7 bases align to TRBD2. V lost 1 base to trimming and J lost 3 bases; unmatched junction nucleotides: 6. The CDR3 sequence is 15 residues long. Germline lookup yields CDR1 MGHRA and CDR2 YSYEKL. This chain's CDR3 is CASSQGGGGNYEQYF. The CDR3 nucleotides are TGCGCCAGCAGCCAAGGTGGGGGGGGGAACTACGAGCAGTACTTC.

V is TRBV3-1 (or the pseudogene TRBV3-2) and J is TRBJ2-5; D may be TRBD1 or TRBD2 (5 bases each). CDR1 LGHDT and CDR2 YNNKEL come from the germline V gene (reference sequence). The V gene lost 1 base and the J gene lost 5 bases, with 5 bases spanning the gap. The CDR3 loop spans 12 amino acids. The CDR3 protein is CASSQGGETQYF. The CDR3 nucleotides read TGTGCCAGCAGCCAAGGGGGGGAGACCCAGTACTTC.

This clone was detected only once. The CDR3 sequence is CASSPKGEARSYNEQFF. The CDR3 DNA follows: TGCGCCAGCAGCCCCAAGGGGGAGGCACGGTCCTACAATGAGCAGTTCTTC. The V call is TRBV5-1, the J call TRBJ2-1, with D perhaps TRBD1 or TRBD2 (6 bases each). Germline CDR1 reads SGHRS; CDR2 reads YFSETQ. CDR3 length: 17 amino acids. V was trimmed by 4 bases and J by 1 base, leaving 18 bases between them. The full variable domain, in which reference TRBV5-1 and TRBJ2-1 provide the parts outside the CDR3, is KAGVTQTPRYLIKTRGQQVTLSCSPISGHRSVSWYQQTPGQGLQFLFEYFSETQRNKGNFPGRFSGRQFSNSRSEMNVSTLELGDSALYLCASSPKGEARSYNEQFFGPGTRLTVL.

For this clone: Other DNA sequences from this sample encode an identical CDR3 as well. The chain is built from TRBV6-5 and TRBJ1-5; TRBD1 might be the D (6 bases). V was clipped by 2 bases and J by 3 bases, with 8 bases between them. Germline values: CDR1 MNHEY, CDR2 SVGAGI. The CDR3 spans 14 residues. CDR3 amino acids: CASSYGGANQPQHF. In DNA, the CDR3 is TGTGCCAGCAGTTACGGGGGGGCCAATCAGCCCCAGCATTTT.

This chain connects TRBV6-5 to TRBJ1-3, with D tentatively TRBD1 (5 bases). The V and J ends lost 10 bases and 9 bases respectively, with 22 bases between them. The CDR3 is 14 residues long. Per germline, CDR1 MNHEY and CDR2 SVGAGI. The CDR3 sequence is CATYWGGSGGTIYF. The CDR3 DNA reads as TGTGCCACCTACTGGGGGGGTTCGGGAGGCACCATATATTTT.

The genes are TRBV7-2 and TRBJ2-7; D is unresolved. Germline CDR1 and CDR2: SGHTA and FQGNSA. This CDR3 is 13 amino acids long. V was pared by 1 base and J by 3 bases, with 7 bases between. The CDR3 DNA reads TGTGCCAGCAGCTTAGGGAGAGTCTACGAGCAGTACTTC. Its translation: CASSLGRVYEQYF.

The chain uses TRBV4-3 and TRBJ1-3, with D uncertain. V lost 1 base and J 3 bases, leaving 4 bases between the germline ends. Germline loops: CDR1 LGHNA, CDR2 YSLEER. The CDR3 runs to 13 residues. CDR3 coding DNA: TGCGCCAGCAGCCAAGGGATTGGAAACACCATATATTTT. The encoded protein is CASSQGIGNTIYF.

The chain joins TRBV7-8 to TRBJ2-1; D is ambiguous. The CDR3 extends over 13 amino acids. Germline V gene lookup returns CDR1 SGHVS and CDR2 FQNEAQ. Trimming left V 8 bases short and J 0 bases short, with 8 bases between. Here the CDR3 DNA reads TGTGCCAGCGGAACGGACTCCTACAATGAGCAGTTCTTC. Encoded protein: CASGTDSYNEQFF.

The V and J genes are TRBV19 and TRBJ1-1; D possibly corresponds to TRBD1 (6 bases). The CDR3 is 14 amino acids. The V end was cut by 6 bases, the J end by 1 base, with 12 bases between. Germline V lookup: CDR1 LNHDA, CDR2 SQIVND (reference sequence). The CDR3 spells CASRFRGPNTEAFF. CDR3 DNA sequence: TGTGCCAGTAGGTTCAGGGGACCGAACACTGAAGCTTTCTTT.

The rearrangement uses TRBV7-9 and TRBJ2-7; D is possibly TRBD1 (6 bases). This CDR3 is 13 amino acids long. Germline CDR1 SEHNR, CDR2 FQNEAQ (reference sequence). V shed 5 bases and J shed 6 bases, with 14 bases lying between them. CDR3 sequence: CASSRNTGSEQYF. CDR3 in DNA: TGTGCCAGCAGCCGGAATACAGGGTCCGAGCAGTACTTC. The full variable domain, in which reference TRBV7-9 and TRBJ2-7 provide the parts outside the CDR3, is DTGVSQNPRHKITKRGQNVTFRCDPISEHNRLYWYRQTLGQGPEFLTYFQNEAQLEKSRLLSDRFSAERPKGSFSTLEIQRTEQGDSAMYLCASSRNTGSEQYFGPGTRLTVT.

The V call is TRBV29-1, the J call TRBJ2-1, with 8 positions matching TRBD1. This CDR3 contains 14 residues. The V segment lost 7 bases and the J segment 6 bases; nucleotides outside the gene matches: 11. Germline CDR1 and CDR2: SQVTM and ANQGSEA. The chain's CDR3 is CSGSRGLTPNEQFF. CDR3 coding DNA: TGCAGCGGCAGCAGGGGGCTCACGCCCAATGAGCAGTTCTTC.

This chain's CDR3 is CASSATGADTQYF. CDR3 sequence (DNA): TGTGCCAGCAGCGCTACGGGGGCAGATACGCAGTATTTT. This chain links TRBV9 with TRBJ2-3; D is possibly TRBD2 (6 bases). V was pared by 3 bases and J by 4 bases, with 9 bases between. Germline CDR1 and CDR2: SGDLS and YYNGEE. This CDR3 has 13 residues.